The following is a TCR beta chain sequence with its context. Its antigen is unknown. No per-base quality is available; no much larger clone lies one base away. This sample stems from a study of T cell changes during pregnancy in multiple sclerosis (dated by TCRdb to between 2017 and 2020). Describing the broader study: Changes in the T cell repertoire over the course of pregnancy were examined in this study in women with multiple sclerosis.

Libraries were constructed by the immunoSEQ multiplex PCR assay. TCRdb mirrors the immuneACCESS table, restricted to in-frame sequences. Some clones are absent from its copies; in checked studies, under half trace to an unresolved V gene, and the reason for the others is unknown. For this sample the table gives around 61,000 clones, of which under 95% were detected only once. The ten largest clones capture roughly 1.4% of the sample. The input for sequencing was peripheral blood, taken in the third trimester of pregnancy. The clonotype was recovered from a female donor in good health, enrolled as a control in a pregnancy study.

CDR3 loop: CASSLAGQNEQFF. The DNA sequence is TGTGCCAGCAGCTTAGCGGGGCAGAATGAGCAGTTCTTC. The chain is made from TRBV7-8 and TRBJ2-1; D gene: possibly TRBD1, on 5 matching bases. The CDR3 spans 13 residues, from the cysteine through the phenylalanine. Left in the record is the CDR3 DNA by itself, 39 bases read in frame from the first base. From the germline V gene, CDR1 is SGHVS and CDR2 is FQNEAQ. V is reduced by 0 bases and J by 7 bases, leaving a spacing of 7 bases between them.